This entry is about one T cell receptor beta chain. What this receptor recognizes is not known. The record has no base qualities; no much larger clone is one base away. The CDR3 regions of human TCRbeta chains were analyzed by immunosequencing. Under the source paper's analysis protocol: Repertoire TCRs were checked for matches against a reference library of SARS-CoV-2-specific TCRs that had been generated using the MIRA antigen-specificity platform. Breadth was defined as the fraction of unique TCRs that were SARS-CoV-2-associated, and depth was defined as the fraction of total T cells that were SARS-CoV-2-associated. Using the MIRA data, each spike-specific TCR was mapped to the spike region that the TCR reacts to and placed in a CD4 or CD8 class. Log10-transformed breadth and depth values were compared by one-way ANOVA with Sidak's multiple comparisons tests. Drawn from immuneACCESS, this table holds only the in-frame rearrangements with V and J called that TCRdb kept. Clones are partly lost; checked studies trace under half to an unresolved V gene and leave the rest unexplained. V, J and clone size are those of that table, while D and trimming were read from the DNA. This sample gives about 130,000 clones in total; nearly 95% of them show up just once. The ten largest account for roughly 5.4% of the sample.

This entry comes from a study of T cell responses to AZD1222 COVID-19 vaccine (dated by TCRdb to the early 2020s). Regarding the complete study: AZD1222 recipients whose second dose came at about 4 weeks and those whose second dose came at about 12 weeks were combined into one group, since spike-specific TCR depth and breadth did not differ between the two schedules. A total of around 240 trial participants underwent TCR sequencing, of whom about 210 received two doses of AZD1222 and about 25 received two doses of the MenACWY control vaccine. Trial participants were enrolled into age subgroups of 18-55, 56-69 and 70-plus years, which contained 148, 28 and 57 TCR-sequenced participants, respectively. Study-level results and caveats: The vaccine-associated CD4 TCRs covered the entire spike protein, and the dominant responses fell in regions 160-218 and 743-854. After two AZD1222 doses, spike-specific TCR breadth and depth were significantly higher than at day 0 and than in MenACWY recipients. Conclusions about previously exposed vaccinees are limited, since just 6 or 7 AZD1222 recipients were seropositive for SARS-CoV-2 at baseline. Nearly half of unique spike-specific TCRs reportedly recognized epitopes outside regions mutated in the B.1.351 and B.1.1.7 variants. Most participants were white British and females outnumbered males, and the authors suggested that clonal diversity may have been underestimated. In the small 56-69-year group, the increase in depth fell short of significance, most likely because of low power. Because no samples from the day 14 peak response were available, repertoires could be characterized only after the peak T cell response.

The sample's time point label, decoded: baseline before first vaccination. The vaccinee samples were drawn from two UK trials, COV001 and COV002, one of which was a single-blind randomized controlled phase 2/3 trial testing AZD1222 (ChAdOx1 nCoV-19) in healthy adults. For TCRbeta chain sequencing, PBMC samples from trial participants were taken at day 0 and at day 28 after the second dose. CDR1 MNHEY and CDR2 SVGEGT are derived from the germline V gene. V ends up 6 bases short and J 6 bases short, with an unmatched junction base count of 9. The CDR3, cysteine through phenylalanine, is 15 amino acids long. Of all the DNA, just the CDR3 is kept, 45 bases in frame from base 1.

The receptor comes from an adult in good health. The sequence joins TRBV6-2 or TRBV6-3 to TRBJ2-1; TRBD2 aligns with 9 central bases. This specimen was peripheral blood, taken on day 0 of AZD1222 vaccination. This receptor carries the CDR3 CASSSPAGGLNEQFF. The nucleotide sequence is given as TGTGCCAGCAGCTCGCCAGCGGGAGGCCTCAATGAGCAGTTCTTC.